The present T cell receptor beta chain was sequenced within a study of blood T cell repertoires in COVID-19 (dated by TCRdb to between 2020 and 2021). For context, the study as a whole: Collaborator samples came from the United States, Italy and Spain and covered acute and convalescent phases of COVID-19. The repertoires were released in a freely available public database meant as a resource for research on the immune response to SARS-CoV-2. HLA class I and class II types, where available, came from metadata supplied by the sample provider rather than from assay-based typing. The prospective study material was composed of cDNA or gDNA derived from T cells, B-cell-depleted T cells, or PBMCs. Nearly every sample came with metadata listing a de-identified subject ID, COVID-19 status, age in years and sex. The dataset comprised deeply sampled blood TCRbeta repertoires from subjects exposed to, actively infected with, or recovered from COVID-19. The samples were drawn from the first 160 participants of the ongoing ImmuneRACE study and from 1,200 or so subjects provided by 6 global collaborators.

On this clone: What antigen it recognizes has not been identified. Per-nucleotide qualities are absent, and no much larger clonotype sits a single base away.

The germline V gene provides CDR1 MGHRA and CDR2 YSYEKL. Reading from cysteine to phenylalanine, the CDR3 counts 15 amino acids. Only the CDR3 DNA stays, 45 bases, in frame from base 1. V loses 0 bases, J loses 0 bases, and the germline ends lie 8 bases apart. Each collaborating institution followed its own protocols to collect whole blood in K2EDTA tubes. For TCRbeta analysis, collaborator samples were shipped as frozen whole blood, as isolated PBMCs, or as DNA extracted from either sample type. TCRbeta CDR3 regions were amplified from genomic DNA using the immunoSEQ Assay, a bias-controlled multiplex PCR. The authors' analysis ran thus. The number of nucleated cells in each sample was estimated by amplification of reference gene primers within the assay. To quantify the absolute abundance of each unique TCRbeta CDR3 rearrangement, sequence reads were collapsed and filtered. For each sample, productive Simpson clonality was calculated as the square root of Simpson's diversity index across productive rearrangements. The clones in this table, taken by TCRdb from immuneACCESS, are in-frame only. Not every clone is retained; where verified, under half of the shortfall comes from an unresolved V gene, and the cause of the rest is unknown. Clonal size and the V and J genes are those of that table, whereas D and trimming came from the DNA. The sample table shows 250,000 to 350,000 clones, and roughly nine tenths are seen once. Jointly, the top ten make up 2% to 3% of the sample.

The full study reports these points: Clinical and demographic metadata were provided uncurated, with the amount varying by source and participant.

The receptor chain draws on TRBV4-1 and TRBJ1-2; the D gene cannot be named for sure. The receptor comes from a man between 18 and 29 years old with active or convalescent COVID-19. The material sequenced was peripheral blood. CDR3 protein: CASSQEGRTNYGYTF. The bases read TGCGCCAGCAGCCAAGAAGGCAGGACTAACTATGGCTACACCTTC.